The clone carrying this TCR beta chain was seen a few times. The antigen is unknown. Every isolated RNA sample was fully reverse transcribed, so sequencing captured expressed TCRB transcripts. Sequenced naive, central memory and regulatory T cell samples produced an average of around 3.5 million reads. Generated by immunoSEQ multiplex PCR, the TCRdb table keeps only in-frame clones and is missing some. Among hundreds of thousands of clones listed, over 12% were seen once. V was pared by 2 bases and J by 4 bases, with 9 bases between. Germline V gives CDR1 SGHNT, CDR2 YYREEE (reference sequence). CDR3 length equals 14 residues. The data derive from a study of beta chain features in type 1 diabetes. General study points: Compared with healthy donors, patients appeared to share more similar naive, central memory and regulatory TCRB repertoires. VDJ junctions in type 1 diabetes patients carried more deletions and fewer insertions. People with Type 1 diabetes carried modestly yet significantly shorter TCRB CDR3s in all four CD4+ subsets.

Once sorted, every population was more than 98% pure. The genes are TRBV5-4 and TRBJ1-4; D is possibly TRBD1 (5 bases). The receptor comes from a man aged 18 to 35 with type 1 diabetes. Sequencing was done on a sample of naive CD4+ T cells from blood. The CDR3 spells CASSLSRDNEKLFF. CDR3 in DNA: TGTGCCAGCAGCTTATCCAGGGATAATGAAAAACTGTTTTTT.